The 17 T cell receptor beta chains below all came from one sample that was sequenced in a study of regulatory T cells. Notes on the study in general: In CD3G-deficient patients, conventional CD4+ T cells were enriched for hydrophobic CDR3 residues at positions 6 and 7.

For these TCRs, the target antigens are not known. Primers: 52 TRBV forward and 13 TRBJ reverse. Sequencing was performed with immunoSEQ multiplex PCR; in TCRdb, only in-frame clones are kept and a portion is missing. Among almost 30,000 clones, around 92% were seen once, and the ten largest hold around 1.5%. The sample was conventional CD4+ T cells sorted from blood. All receptors come from a person aged 18-35 years with CD3G deficiency.

This chain joins TRBV28 and TRBJ2-3; 11 bases are shared with TRBD2. Losses at the gene ends were 5 bases for V and 3 bases for J; bases not matched to a gene: 4. CDR1 is MDHEN, CDR2 SYDVKM, per germline. The CDR3 has 15 residues. The CDR3, as DNA: TGTGCCAGCAGTCTAGCTAGCGGGAGGACAGATACGCAGTATTTT. Its translation is CASSLASGRTDTQYF.

The chain combines TRBV19 with TRBJ1-5, with 9 bases lining up with TRBD1. Trimming at V came to 8 bases and at J to 6 bases, leaving 14 bases not matched to a gene. There are 16 residues in the CDR3. The germline V gene has CDR1 LNHDA and CDR2 SQIVND (reference sequence). Here the CDR3 DNA reads TGTGCCAGTCCTCCTAAACCGGGACAGGGATCTCAGCCCCAGCATTTT. Its translation is CASPPKPGQGSQPQHF.

The CDR3 coding sequence is TGTGCCTGGAGTCCTCAGAGCTCACCCCTCCACTTT. Its translation is CAWSPQSSPLHF. The chain combines TRBV30 with TRBJ1-6; D is unresolved. V was shortened by 2 bases and J by 10 bases, with 9 bases between the two germline ends. The CDR3 has 12 amino acids. CDR1 is GTSNPN, CDR2 SVGIG, per germline (reference sequence).

The rearrangement joins TRBV2 to TRBJ1-2; D possibly corresponds to TRBD1 (5 bases). CDR3 length equals 12 residues. Germline lookup yields CDR1 SNHLY and CDR2 FYNNEI. V shed 5 bases and J shed 7 bases, with 11 bases lying between them. CDR3: CASSSSQGGYTF. CDR3 coding DNA: TGTGCCAGCAGTTCTTCCCAGGGTGGCTACACCTTC.

The chain links TRBV28 to TRBJ1-4; D gene uncertain. The V end was cut by 6 bases, the J end by 8 bases, with 19 bases between. Germline V CDR1 and CDR2: MDHEN, SYDVKM. The CDR3 totals 15 residues. For the CDR3, the DNA is TGTGCCAGCAGGAGAACCCGGACTGTCTTCGAAAAACTGTTTTTT. It translates to CASRRTRTVFEKLFF.

This chain uses TRBV27 with TRBJ2-1; the match to TRBD2 covers 14 bases. The germline CDR1 and CDR2 sequences are MNHEY and SMNVEV (reference sequence). The CDR3 covers 17 residues. V lost 9 bases and J lost 5; bases outside the gene matches: 12. CDR3 protein: CARPGTSGRGRNNEQFF. The CDR3 DNA reads TGTGCCAGACCCGGGACTAGCGGGAGAGGTCGGAACAATGAGCAGTTCTTC.

The chain carries TRBV6-1 and TRBJ2-7, with a tentative D call TRBD2 (6 bases). CDR1 MNHNS and CDR2 SASEGT come from the germline V gene. This CDR3 region has 14 residues. The V end lost 7 bases, the J end lost 0 bases, and 13 bases lay between the germline ends. This CDR3 is CASTGDFPSYEQYF. The CDR3 DNA reads as TGTGCCAGCACGGGGGACTTCCCCTCCTACGAGCAGTACTTC.

The chain links TRBV7-2 to TRBJ2-7, with a tentative D call TRBD2 (5 bases). CDR1 and CDR2 from the germline V gene are SGHTA and FQGNSA. V gave up 1 base and J gave up 7 bases, with 17 bases separating them. The CDR3 length is 15 residues. CDR3 DNA: TGTGCCAGCAGCTTAGACTATAAGGAGTCGGGAGAGCAGTACTTC. The encoded protein is CASSLDYKESGEQYF.

The chain couples TRBV6-1 to TRBJ1-5, with 9 bases lining up with TRBD1. J lost 5 bases, V lost 6 bases, and 8 bases had no gene match. The CDR3 loop spans 15 amino acids. Germline V gene lookup returns CDR1 MNHNS and CDR2 SASEGT. The CDR3 sequence: CASRPQGAGHQPQHF. CDR3 sequence (DNA): TGTGCCAGCAGGCCACAGGGGGCAGGGCATCAGCCCCAGCATTTT.

The rearrangement joins TRBV19 to TRBJ1-2; D gene ambiguous. Germline V gives CDR1 LNHDA, CDR2 SQIVND (reference sequence). CDR3 length: 13 amino acids. The V gene lost 6 bases and the J gene lost 4 bases, with 12 bases spanning the gap. CDR3 DNA sequence: TGTGCCAGTAGCAGACAAGCAGGCTATGGCTACACCTTC. Protein product: CASSRQAGYGYTF.

This chain joins TRBV7-9 and TRBJ2-5; no definite D call. The ends were cut back, 5 bases at V and 2 bases at J, with 9 bases in the middle. This CDR3 is built from 13 residues. Germline CDR1 reads SEHNR; CDR2 reads FQNEAQ (reference sequence). CDR3 nucleotides: TGTGCCAGCAGCAACACGATACAAGAGACCCAGTACTTC. The encoded protein is CASSNTIQETQYF.

The genes are TRBV19 and TRBJ2-2; D unresolved. Trimming left V 6 bases short and J 4 bases short, with 15 bases between. The length of the CDR3 is 15 residues. Germline V gives CDR1 LNHDA, CDR2 SQIVND (reference sequence). CDR3 DNA sequence: TGTGCCAGTAGGACCCGGACGAAAAGCACCGGGGAGCTGTTTTTT. Translation: CASRTRTKSTGELFF.

The chain couples TRBV6-6 to TRBJ1-4; D is undetermined. The length of the CDR3 is 13 residues. Germline V gene lookup returns CDR1 MNHNY and CDR2 SVGAGI (reference sequence). Trimming took 7 bases from V and 6 from J, leaving 12 bases between them. CDR3 nucleotide sequence: TGTGCCAGCACTCGAGTCCGGGATGAAAAACTGTTTTTT. It yields the protein CASTRVRDEKLFF.

This clone was picked up one time. The chain combines TRBV4-1 with TRBJ2-5, with TRBD2 identical over 10 bases. Germline V gene lookup returns CDR1 MGHRA and CDR2 YSYEKL. The V and J ends lost 3 bases and 4 bases, in that order; junction bases with no gene match: 11. The CDR3 loop spans 17 amino acids. The CDR3 DNA reads TGCGCCAGCAGCCAGGGACTAGCGAGGAGGCCTCGAGAGACCCAGTACTTC. Translation: CASSQGLARRPRETQYF.

V is TRBV9 and J is TRBJ1-2; D is possibly TRBD1 (5 bases). Germline V gene sequence: CDR1 SGDLS, CDR2 YYNGEE. CDR3 size: 15 residues. Trimming shortened V by 5 bases and J by 1 base, and 15 bases separated the two germline ends. The DNA of the CDR3 is TGTGCCAGCAGAGGTGGGGGGAGGAATAACTATGGCTACACCTTC. It specifies CASRGGGRNNYGYTF. Using reference TRBV9 and TRBJ1-2 for the parts outside the CDR3, the full variable domain is DSGVTQTPKHLITATGQRVTLRCSPRSGDLSVYWYQQSLDQGLQFLIQYYNGEERAKGNILERFSAQQFPDLHSELNLSSLELGDSALYFCASRGGGRNNYGYTFGSGTRLTVV.

This chain joins TRBV5-1 and TRBJ1-6, with D possibly TRBD1 on 5 matching bases. V lost 1 base and J lost 7, with 12 bases in between. The CDR3 totals 15 residues. Germline V gives CDR1 SGHRS, CDR2 YFSETQ. The CDR3 reads CASSLSGTGNSPLHF. The CDR3 DNA sequence: TGCGCCAGCAGCTTGTCCGGGACGGGGAATTCACCCCTCCACTTT.

The V gene is TRBV28, the J gene TRBJ2-3, with 10 nucleotides matching TRBD2. The trim removed 6 bases at V and 2 bases at J, leaving 8 bases unmatched. Per germline, CDR1 MDHEN and CDR2 SYDVKM. CDR3 length equals 16 residues. The CDR3 DNA is TGTGCCAGCAGCGGGCCACTAGCGGGATCCACAGATACGCAGTATTTT. Its protein is CASSGPLAGSTDTQYF.